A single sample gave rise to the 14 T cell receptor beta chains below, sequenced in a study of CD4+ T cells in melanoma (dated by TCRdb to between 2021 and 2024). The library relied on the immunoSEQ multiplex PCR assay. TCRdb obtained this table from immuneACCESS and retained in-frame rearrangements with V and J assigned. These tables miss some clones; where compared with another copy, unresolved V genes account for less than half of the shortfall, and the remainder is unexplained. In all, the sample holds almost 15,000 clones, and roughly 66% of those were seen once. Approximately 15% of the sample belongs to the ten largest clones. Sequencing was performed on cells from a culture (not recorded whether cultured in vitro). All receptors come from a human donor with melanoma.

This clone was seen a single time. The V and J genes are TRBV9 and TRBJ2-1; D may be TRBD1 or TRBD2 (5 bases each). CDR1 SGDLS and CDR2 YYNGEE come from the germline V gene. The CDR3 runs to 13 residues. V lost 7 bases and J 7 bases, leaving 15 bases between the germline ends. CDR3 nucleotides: TGTGCCAGCTCCTCGAGAGGGGAAAATGAGCAGTTCTTC. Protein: CASSSRGENEQFF.

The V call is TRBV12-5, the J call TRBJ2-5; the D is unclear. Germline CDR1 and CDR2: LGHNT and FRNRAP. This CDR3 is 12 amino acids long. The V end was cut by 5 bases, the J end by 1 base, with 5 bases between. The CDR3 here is CASGPSQETQYF. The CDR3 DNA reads TGTGCTAGTGGTCCCAGCCAAGAGACCCAGTACTTC.

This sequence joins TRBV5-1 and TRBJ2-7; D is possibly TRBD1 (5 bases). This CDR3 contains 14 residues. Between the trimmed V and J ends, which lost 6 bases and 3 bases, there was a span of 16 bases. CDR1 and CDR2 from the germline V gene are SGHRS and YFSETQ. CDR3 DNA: TGCGCCAGCACTTTCTCGGTAGGGGACTACGAGCAGTACTTC. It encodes CASTFSVGDYEQYF.

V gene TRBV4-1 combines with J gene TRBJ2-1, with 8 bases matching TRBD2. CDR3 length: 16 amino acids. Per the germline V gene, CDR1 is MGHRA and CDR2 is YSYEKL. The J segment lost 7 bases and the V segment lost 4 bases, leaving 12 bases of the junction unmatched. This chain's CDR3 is CASSRFGGGFSNEQFF. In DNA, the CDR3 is TGCGCCAGCAGCCGGTTTGGCGGGGGGTTTTCAAATGAGCAGTTCTTC.

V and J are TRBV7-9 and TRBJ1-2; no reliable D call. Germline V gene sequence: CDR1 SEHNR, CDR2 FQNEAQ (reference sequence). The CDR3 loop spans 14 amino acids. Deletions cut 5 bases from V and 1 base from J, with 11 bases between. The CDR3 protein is CASSGARVNYGYTF. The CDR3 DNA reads TGTGCCAGCAGCGGTGCTAGGGTTAACTATGGCTACACCTTC.

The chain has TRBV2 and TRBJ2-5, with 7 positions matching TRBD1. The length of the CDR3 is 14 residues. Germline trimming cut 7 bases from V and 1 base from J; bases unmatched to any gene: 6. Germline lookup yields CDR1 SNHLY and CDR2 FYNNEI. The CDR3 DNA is TGTGCCAGCAACACACAGGGGATCCAAGAGACCCAGTACTTC. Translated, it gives CASNTQGIQETQYF.

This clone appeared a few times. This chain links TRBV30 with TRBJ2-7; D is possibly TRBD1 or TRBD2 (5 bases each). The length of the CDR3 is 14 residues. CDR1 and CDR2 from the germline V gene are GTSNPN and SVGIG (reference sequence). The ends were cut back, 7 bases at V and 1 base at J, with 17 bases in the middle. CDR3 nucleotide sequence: TGTGCCTATGCCCGAGGGCAGGGTTCCTACGAGCAGTACTTC. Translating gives CAYARGQGSYEQYF.

The DNA for the CDR3 is TGTGCCAGCAGCCACGGCAGGGTTCCAAACTATGGCTACACCTTC. Its translation is CASSHGRVPNYGYTF. The rearrangement uses TRBV11-2 and TRBJ1-2, with TRBD1 as a possible D gene (5 bases). The CDR3 extends over 15 amino acids. Trimming shortened V by 5 bases and J by 2 bases, and 15 bases separated the two germline ends. Germline V CDR1 and CDR2: SGHAT, FQNNGV.

The CDR3: CASSDWGGRAETQYF. In DNA, the CDR3 is TGTGCCAGCAGTGATTGGGGGGGAAGGGCAGAGACCCAGTACTTC. This chain links TRBV2 with TRBJ2-5; TRBD2 matches at 7 bases. The CDR3 is made up of 15 amino acids. The V segment lost 3 bases and the J segment 4 bases; nucleotides outside the gene matches: 8. The germline gives CDR1 SNHLY, CDR2 FYNNEI.

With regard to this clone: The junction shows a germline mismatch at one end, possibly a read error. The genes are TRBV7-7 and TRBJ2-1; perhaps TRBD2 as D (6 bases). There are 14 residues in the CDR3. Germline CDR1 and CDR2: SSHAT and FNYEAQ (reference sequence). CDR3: CASSPTLGGTEQFF. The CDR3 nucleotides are TGTGCTAGCAGCCCAACCCTGGGGGGAACTGAGCAGTTCTTC.

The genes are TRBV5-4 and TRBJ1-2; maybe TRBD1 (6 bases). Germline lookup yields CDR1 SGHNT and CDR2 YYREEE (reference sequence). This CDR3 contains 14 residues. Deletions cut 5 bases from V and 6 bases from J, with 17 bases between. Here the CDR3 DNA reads TGTGCCAGCAGACCGGGGGCGGAAATCCATGGCTACACCTTC. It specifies CASRPGAEIHGYTF.

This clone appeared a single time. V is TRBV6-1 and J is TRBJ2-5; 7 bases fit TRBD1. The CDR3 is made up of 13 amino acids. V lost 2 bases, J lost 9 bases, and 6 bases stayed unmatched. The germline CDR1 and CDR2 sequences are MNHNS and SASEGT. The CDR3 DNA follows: TGTGCCAGCAGTGAAAGGACAGGAGTTGCCCAGTACTTC. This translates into CASSERTGVAQYF.

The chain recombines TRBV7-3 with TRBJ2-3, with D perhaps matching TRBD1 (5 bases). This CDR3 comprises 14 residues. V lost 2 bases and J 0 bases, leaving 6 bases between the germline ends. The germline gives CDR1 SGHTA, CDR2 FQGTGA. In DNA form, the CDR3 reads TGTGCCAGCAGCTTAGGGGCTAGCACAGATACGCAGTATTTT. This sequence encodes CASSLGASTDTQYF.

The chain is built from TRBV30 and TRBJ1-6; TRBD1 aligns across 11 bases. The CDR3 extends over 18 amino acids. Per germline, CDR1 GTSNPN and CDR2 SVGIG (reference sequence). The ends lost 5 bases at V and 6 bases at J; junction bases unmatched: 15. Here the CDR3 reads CAWDPRDRGVKSNSPLHF. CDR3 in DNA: TGTGCCTGGGATCCTCGGGACAGGGGGGTTAAAAGTAATTCACCCCTCCACTTT. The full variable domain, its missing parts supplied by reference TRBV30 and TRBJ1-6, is SQTIHQWPATLVQPVGSPLSLECTVEGTSNPNLYWYRQAAGRGLQLLFYSVGIGQISSEVPQNLSASRPQDRQFILSSKKLLLSDSGFYLCAWDPRDRGVKSNSPLHFGNGTRLTVT.